This TCR beta chain was identified in a study of OX40 agonist ivuxolimab in advanced cancers. Study overall: Dose-escalation subjects each had hepatocellular carcinoma, melanoma, renal cell or head and neck cancer. Past anti-PD-1, anti-PD-L1 or anti-CTLA-4 therapy was accepted, and roughly 37% had received some.

V was shortened by 3 bases and J by 0 bases, with 2 bases between the two germline ends. The CDR3 extends over 13 amino acids. Germline V CDR1 and CDR2: LNHNV, YYDKDF (reference sequence). Notes on this clone: The target antigen is unknown.

Study-level results: Fewer expanded clones were found on average in CD4+ than in CD8+ T cells. Clonal expansion from baseline to week 6 occurred in both CD4+ and CD8+ T cells.

TCRdb keeps only in-frame clones here, not all; method: immunoSEQ multiplex PCR. The data hold about 96,000 clones, with less than 95% observed a single time. Sequencing used CD4+ or CD8+ T cells sorted from blood, obtained in a trial of the OX40 agonist ivuxolimab. The chain has TRBV15 and TRBJ1-4, with D unclear. The receptor was isolated from an adult with an advanced solid tumor such as melanoma, head and neck, liver or kidney cancer. Here the CDR3 DNA reads TGTGCCACCAGCAGGTCAACTAATGAAAAACTGTTTTTT. This translates into CATSRSTNEKLFF. The whole variable domain, filled in from reference TRBV15 and TRBJ1-4, reads DAMVIQNPRYQVTQFGKPVTLSCSQTLNHNVMYWYQQKSSQAPKLLFHYYDKDFNNEADTPDNFQSRRPNTSFCFLDIRSPGLGDTAMYLCATSRSTNEKLFFGSGTQLSVL.